This TCR beta chain was captured by sequencing in a study of long-term antiretroviral therapy in people with HIV. Concerning this clone: Its antigen is as yet unknown.

Overall study results and limits: Clones that had undergone expansion before ART dominated the repertoire at all time points. With ART, diversity went up but was still lower than in transplant donor controls.

Samples were assayed with immunoSEQ v3.0 at survey level. The table came from immunoSEQ multiplex PCR; TCRdb's copy has only in-frame clones and leaves some out. The repertoire holds 30,000 to 40,000 clones, 75% to 85% seen once, with 3% to 3.5% in the top ten. Trimming at V came to 3 bases and at J to 3 bases, leaving 5 bases not matched to a gene. CDR3 length equals 15 residues. Germline V gives CDR1 SGHTA, CDR2 FQGNSA. This chain uses TRBV7-2 with TRBJ2-4, with 7 positions matching TRBD2. The starting material was unsorted PBMCs, obtained 1.9 years after starting antiretroviral therapy. This TCR was sampled from a man between 18 and 35 years old with HIV. The CDR3 is CASSLGGTNKNIQYF. CDR3 DNA: TGTGCCAGCAGCTTGGGGGGGACTAACAAAAACATTCAGTACTTC.